This T cell receptor (beta chain) was recorded in a study of cytomegalovirus exposure and HLA in healthy donors. PCR amplification relied on 60 Vbeta primers (plus 13 Jbeta primers). Clones were sequenced by immunoSEQ multiplex PCR, and TCRdb holds only the in-frame ones, with some missing. The data contain approximately 110,000 clones, about 80% of them singletons. Germline values: CDR1 LNHDA, CDR2 SQIVND (reference sequence). The ends were cut back, 3 bases at V and 4 bases at J, with 12 bases in the middle. CDR3 length: 15 amino acids. The genes are TRBV19 and TRBJ1-4; D call uncertain. The sample consisted of PBMCs. The sequence came from a woman aged 45-60 years in good health and CMV-seropositive. CDR3 in DNA: TGTGCCAGTAGTATCGACGGAGACTTTAATGAAAAACTGTTTTTT. Amino acids: CASSIDGDFNEKLFF.